These 3 T cell receptor beta chains share one sample of origin, sequenced in a study of blood T cell repertoires in COVID-19. Profiling relied on immunoSEQ multiplex PCR, and the TCRdb table lists in-frame clones only, not all of them. The profile shows 150,000 or so clones, 65% to 85% of them singletons. The source material was peripheral blood. The receptors shown here come from a woman in her fifties or sixties with acute or convalescent COVID-19.

The chain carries TRBV21-1 and TRBJ1-1; the table's D call TRBD1 went unverified against the DNA. TRBV21-1 is a known pseudogene. This CDR3 contains 16 residues. The CDR3 loop is CASSTTRDSQNTEAFF. The CDR3 bases are TGTGCCAGCAGCACCACACGGGACAGCCAGAACACTGAAGCTTTCTTT.

The V gene is TRBV7-9, the J gene TRBJ1-4; weak D call: TRBD1 (6 bases). The V gene's germline CDR1 is SEHNR and CDR2 FQNEAQ (reference sequence). CDR3 length equals 13 residues. The V end lost 1 base, the J end lost 7 bases, and 7 bases lay between the germline ends. CDR3: CASSLEQGEKLFF. CDR3 sequence (DNA): TGTGCCAGCAGCTTAGAACAGGGTGAAAAACTGTTTTTT.

This chain uses TRBV5-4 with TRBJ1-1; D is possibly TRBD1 (6 bases). The CDR3 contains 11 residues. V was clipped by 2 bases and J by 8 bases, with 7 bases between them. Per germline, CDR1 SGHNT and CDR2 YYREEE (reference sequence). CDR3 region: CASSFTGEAFF. The CDR3 bases are TGTGCCAGCAGCTTTACAGGGGAAGCTTTCTTT. Full variable domain (outside the CDR3, taken from reference TRBV5-4 and TRBJ1-1): ETGVTQSPTHLIKTRGQQVTLRCSSQSGHNTVSWYQQALGQGPQFIFQYYREEENGRGNFPPRFSGLQFPNYSSELNVNALELDDSALYLCASSFTGEAFFGQGTRLTVV.